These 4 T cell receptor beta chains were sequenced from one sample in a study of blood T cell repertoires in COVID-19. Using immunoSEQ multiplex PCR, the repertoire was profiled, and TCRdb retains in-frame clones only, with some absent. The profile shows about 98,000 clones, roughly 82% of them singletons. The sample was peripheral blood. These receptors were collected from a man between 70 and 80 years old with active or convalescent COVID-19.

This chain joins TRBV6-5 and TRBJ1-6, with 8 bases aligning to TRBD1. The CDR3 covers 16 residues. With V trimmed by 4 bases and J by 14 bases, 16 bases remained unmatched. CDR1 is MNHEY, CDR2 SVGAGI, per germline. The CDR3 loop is CASSSLGAGGSRTLHF. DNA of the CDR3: TGTGCCAGCAGTTCCTTAGGGGCAGGGGGCTCTAGGACCCTCCACTTT.

CDR3 sequence reads: CASSSDREQYF. The DNA of the CDR3 is TGTGCCAGCAGCTCCGACAGGGAGCAGTACTTC. The chain employs TRBV7-9 and TRBJ2-7; tentatively, D is TRBD1 (6 bases). The germline V gene has CDR1 SEHNR and CDR2 FQNEAQ (reference sequence). Trimming shortened V by 4 bases and J by 7 bases, and 8 bases separated the two germline ends. The CDR3 is made up of 11 amino acids.

The CDR3 DNA sequence: TGTGCCAGCAGCTTAGTCGCGGGGGGGCTTTCGGATGAGCAGTTCTTC. Protein: CASSLVAGGLSDEQFF. V is TRBV11-2 and J is TRBJ2-1; TRBD2 matches 9 bases. This CDR3 comprises 16 residues. Looked up from germline, CDR1 is SGHAT and CDR2 is FQNNGV. The V segment lost 1 base and the J segment 8 bases; nucleotides outside the gene matches: 9.

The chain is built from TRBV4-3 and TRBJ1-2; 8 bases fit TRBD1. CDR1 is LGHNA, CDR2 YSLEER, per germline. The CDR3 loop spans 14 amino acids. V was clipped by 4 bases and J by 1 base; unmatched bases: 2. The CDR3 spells CASSPGQGNYGYTF. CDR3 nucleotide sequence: TGCGCCAGCAGCCCCGGACAGGGTAACTATGGCTACACCTTC.